Sequencing of this T cell receptor beta chain was carried out in a study of PD-L1 blockade in urothelial cancer. For the study at large: About 85% of the roughly 30 patients comprised males who had bladder-origin urothelial cancer. The study recovered a median of about 140,000 T cells per blood sample.

The germline gives CDR1 MNHNS, CDR2 SASEGT. Trimming shortened V by 6 bases and J by 3 bases, and 11 bases separated the two germline ends. This CDR3 spans 13 amino acids. Time point given: peripheral blood 6 weeks after treatment start. Assay: immunoSEQ multiplex PCR; the TCRdb copy retains only in-frame clones and omits some. In the table there are around 110,000 clones, roughly 91% of which are singletons. The rearrangement links TRBV6-1 to TRBJ2-5; TRBD2 might be the D (6 bases). Specimen: PBMCs, collected around atezolizumab (anti-PD-L1) treatment. This clonotype was obtained from a man between 60 and 75 years old with urothelial cancer. The CDR3 sequence is CASSRRLEETQYF. CDR3 nucleotides: TGTGCCAGCAGCAGAAGACTAGAAGAGACCCAGTACTTC.